The clone carrying this T cell receptor beta chain showed up just once. Antigen: not known. Treatment meaning: about 20 received Ad26.COV2.S at low or high dose, single or two shots; several received placebo; per-sample allocation not given. Each sample was drawn 63 days after the first injection (of vaccine or placebo). This CDR3 contains 15 residues. Germline V lookup: CDR1 MNHEY, CDR2 SVGAGI. V shed 6 bases and J 2 bases; nucleotides not matched to a gene: 4. This record belongs to a study of Ad26.COV2.S vaccination and SARS-CoV-2 variants. Study-level points and caveats: Participants in the vaccine arm had higher spike-specific TCR breadth; placebo recipients had lower.

Libraries were prepared by immunoSEQ multiplex PCR; TCRdb keeps only in-frame clonotypes and omits some of them. The sample lists about 350,000 clones; more than 75% were seen once. This chain joins TRBV6-5 and TRBJ2-6, with 7 bases identical to TRBD1. The starting material was peripheral blood, obtained in a trial of Ad26.COV2.S vaccine versus placebo. The sequence came from a person aged 18-60 years who received the Ad26.COV2.S COVID-19 vaccine or a placebo. The CDR3 DNA is TGTGCCAGCAGGCCCGACAGGGCTGGGGCCAACGTCCTGACTTTC. Encoded protein: CASRPDRAGANVLTF.